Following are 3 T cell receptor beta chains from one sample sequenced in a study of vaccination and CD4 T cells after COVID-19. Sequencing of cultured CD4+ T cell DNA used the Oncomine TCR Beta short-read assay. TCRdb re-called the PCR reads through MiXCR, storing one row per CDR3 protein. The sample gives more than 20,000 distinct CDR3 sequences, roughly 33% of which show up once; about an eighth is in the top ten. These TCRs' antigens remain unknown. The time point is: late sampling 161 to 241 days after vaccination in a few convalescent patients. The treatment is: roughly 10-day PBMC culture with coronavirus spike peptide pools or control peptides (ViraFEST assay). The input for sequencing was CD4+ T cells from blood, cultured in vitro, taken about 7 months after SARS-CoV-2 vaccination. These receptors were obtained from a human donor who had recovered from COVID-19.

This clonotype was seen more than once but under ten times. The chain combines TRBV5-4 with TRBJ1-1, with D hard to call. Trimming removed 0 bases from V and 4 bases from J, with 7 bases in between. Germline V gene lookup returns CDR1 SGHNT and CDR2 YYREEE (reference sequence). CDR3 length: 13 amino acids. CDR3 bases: TGTGCCAGCAGCTTGGGTGGCAGCACTGAAGCTTTCTTT. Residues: CASSLGGSTEAFF.

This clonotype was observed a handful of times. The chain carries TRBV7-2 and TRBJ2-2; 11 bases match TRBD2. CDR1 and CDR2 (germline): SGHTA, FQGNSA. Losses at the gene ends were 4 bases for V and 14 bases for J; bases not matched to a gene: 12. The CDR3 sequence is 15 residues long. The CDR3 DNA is TGTGCCAGCAGCTGGCAGGGACTAGCGGACAAGAGACTGTTTTTT. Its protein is CASSWQGLADKRLFF.

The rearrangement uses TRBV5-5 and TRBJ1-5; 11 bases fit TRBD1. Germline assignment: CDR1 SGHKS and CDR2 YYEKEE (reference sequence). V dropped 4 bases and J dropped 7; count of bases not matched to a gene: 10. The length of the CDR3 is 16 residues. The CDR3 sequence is CASSAYGTGGGQPQHF. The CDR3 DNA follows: TGTGCCAGCAGCGCATACGGGACAGGGGGAGGACAGCCCCAGCATTTT.